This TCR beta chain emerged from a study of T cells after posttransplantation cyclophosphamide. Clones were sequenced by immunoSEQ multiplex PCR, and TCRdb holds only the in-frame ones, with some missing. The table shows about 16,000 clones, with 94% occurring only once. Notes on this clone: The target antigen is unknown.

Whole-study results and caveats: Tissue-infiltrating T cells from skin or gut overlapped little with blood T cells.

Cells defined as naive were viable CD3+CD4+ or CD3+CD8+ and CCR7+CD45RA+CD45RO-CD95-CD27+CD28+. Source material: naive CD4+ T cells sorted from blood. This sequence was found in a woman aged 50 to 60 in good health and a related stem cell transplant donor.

In DNA form, the CDR3 reads TGTGCCAGCAGCTTCGGCAGTATTCGCGGACAGGGGTTGGCCGGGGAGCTGTTTTTT. Translated, it gives CASSFGSIRGQGLAGELFF. This sequence joins TRBV7-8 and TRBJ2-2, with 9 bases fitting TRBD1. In germline, CDR1 is SGHVS, CDR2 FQNEAQ. J was trimmed by 6 bases and V by 3 bases; bases with no gene match: 17. This CDR3 region has 19 residues.